Detailed here is one T cell receptor beta chain. This sample stems from a study of T cell changes during pregnancy in multiple sclerosis. The data were produced by immunoSEQ multiplex PCR, yet TCRdb's version contains in-frame clones alone and is incomplete. The sample lists 30,000 to 45,000 clones; about 90% were seen once. Germline CDR1 LNHDA, CDR2 SQIVND (reference sequence). V was trimmed by 5 bases and J by 8 bases, leaving 15 bases between them. This CDR3 is 13 amino acids long. The rearrangement links TRBV19 to TRBJ1-2; no reliable D call. The sequencing used CD4+ T cells from peripheral blood mononuclear cells, collected after pregnancy. The source of this sequence is a female donor with multiple sclerosis, enrolled in a pregnancy study. The CDR3 loop is CASSGRHIDGYTF. CDR3 bases: TGTGCCAGTAGTGGGCGCCATATCGACGGCTACACCTTC.